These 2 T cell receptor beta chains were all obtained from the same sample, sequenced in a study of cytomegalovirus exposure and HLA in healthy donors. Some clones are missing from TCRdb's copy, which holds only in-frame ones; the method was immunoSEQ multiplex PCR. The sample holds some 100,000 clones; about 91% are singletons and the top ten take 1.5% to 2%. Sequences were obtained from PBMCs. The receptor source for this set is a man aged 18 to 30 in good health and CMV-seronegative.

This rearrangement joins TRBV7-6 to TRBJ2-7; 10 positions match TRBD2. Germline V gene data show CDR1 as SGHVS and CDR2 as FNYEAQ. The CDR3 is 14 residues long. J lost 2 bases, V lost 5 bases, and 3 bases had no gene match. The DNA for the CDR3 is TGTGCCAGCAGCCGAAGCGGGAGGGCCTACGAGCAGTACTTC. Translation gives CASSRSGRAYEQYF. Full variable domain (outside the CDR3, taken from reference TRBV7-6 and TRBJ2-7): GAGVSQSPRYKVTKRGQDVALRCDPISGHVSLYWYRQALGQGPEFLTYFNYEAQQDKSGLPNDRFSAERPEGSISTLTIQRTEQRDSAMYRCASSRSGRAYEQYFGPGTRLTVT.

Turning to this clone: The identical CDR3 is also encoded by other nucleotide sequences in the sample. CDR3 sequence reads: CASSLGQNQPQHF. The DNA of the CDR3 is TGTGCCAGCAGCTTAGGACAGAATCAGCCCCAGCATTTT. The V and J genes are TRBV5-4 and TRBJ1-5; D may be TRBD1 (6 bases). The V and J ends lost 2 bases and 4 bases respectively, with 7 bases between them. This CDR3 contains 13 residues. In germline, CDR1 is SGHNT, CDR2 YYREEE (reference sequence). Complete variable domain (other parts from reference TRBV5-4 and TRBJ1-5): ETGVTQSPTHLIKTRGQQVTLRCSSQSGHNTVSWYQQALGQGPQFIFQYYREEENGRGNFPPRFSGLQFPNYSSELNVNALELDDSALYLCASSLGQNQPQHFGDGTRLSIL.